This T cell receptor (beta chain) was sequenced during a study of identical twins (dated by TCRdb to about 2016). For context, the study as a whole: To test whether fetal clonotypes persist, this study deep-sequenced TCR alpha and beta repertoires from monozygotic twins, from unrelated adults of various ages, and from cord blood. Replicate twin experiments were performed at different times using different library preparation protocols to rule out contamination.

Regarding this clonotype: The specificity of this receptor is unknown. No qualities accompany the bases; no much larger clone lies one base away.

The method behind the library was 5' RACE. The sequencer was an Illumina HiSeq 2000. A universal primer binding site was introduced by template switching, and a unique molecular identifier was present in the final cDNA, enabling accurate counting of TCR cDNA molecules. Specific primers in the conserved constant-segment region were used to synthesize first-strand cDNA for the TCR alpha and beta chains. To control for contamination, every cDNA library carried two barcodes: a SMART-Mk sample barcode plus Illumina barcodes. Two successive PCR steps introduced TruSeq adapter sequences along with Illumina sample barcodes. The Illumina HiSeq platform was used with custom primers to sequence TCR alpha and beta cDNA libraries. The published analysis was carried out like this. Raw reads were processed with MiGEC to extract unique molecular identifiers, and MiXCR was used to determine CDR3 positions. For each individual, recombination models were inferred using an EM algorithm with the repgenHMM and IGoR tools. Shared clonotype analysis was performed with the tcR package in R, normalizing sharing by the product of cloneset sizes. To study raw recombination without the effects of thymic and clonal selection, out-of-frame nonproductive sequences were analyzed. The public reads were reanalyzed by TCRdb: fastp trimming at Q25, MiXCR alignment, in-frame beta chains only. Every CDR3 protein is listed once, alongside the most common genes and DNA of its rows. The V and J calls were not made by the authors but by TCRdb's processing. This sample lists about 280,000 distinct CDR3 sequences; about 8% were detected once. Jointly, the top ten make up roughly 2.1% of the sample.

The research as a whole found: Zero-insertion analyses could be partly confounded by invariant T cells such as MAIT and iNKT, though diverse VJ usage argued against such confounding for most clonotypes. In monozygotic twins, recombination models systematically underestimated out-of-frame TCR alpha sharing, but the models matched the sharing seen between unrelated individuals. Fewer insertions were carried by abundant cord blood beta clonotypes, a similar but weaker trend appeared in young adult naive repertoires, and no such trend appeared in memory repertoires. Compared with coincidental sharing between unrelated individuals, out-of-frame TCR alpha sequences shared between twins showed an excess of sequences with low generation probability. Conclusions relied on cross-sectional statistical analysis, since the same donors could not be followed over many years. The excess sharing between twins in beta out-of-frame sequences was weaker because fewer shared sequences reduced the signal-to-noise ratio.

Only healthy Caucasian donors were included. Three pairs of female monozygotic twins, all aged roughly 18 to 30 years, made up the twin cohort. Using Miltenyi CD45RO+ enrichment and human naive T-cell isolation kits, memory (CD45RO+) and naive T cells were isolated from PBMC. Reading from cysteine to phenylalanine, the CDR3 counts 15 amino acids. Just CDR3 DNA is preserved here, 45 bases in frame from base 1. The trim is 5 bases for V and 3 bases for J, with a gap of 17 bases between the germline ends. The germline V gene supplies CDR1 MGHDK and CDR2 SYGVNS. These same records also appear under a second study, on yellow fever vaccine responses in identical twins. As the second paper documents: According to the authors, in identical twins the way T cells responded to vaccination appeared partly convergent and partly personalized. The study precisely tracked vaccine-responding T cell clones in identical twins.

This clonotype was obtained from a woman younger than 30 in good health. The receptor chain draws on TRBV25-1 and TRBJ2-7; TRBD2 is possibly the D segment (5 matching bases). Specimen: memory (CD45RO+) T cells sorted from blood. According to the study, the label for this sample's cell subset or site signals: CD45RO+ enriched T cells. The nucleotides are TGTGCCAGCAGTACCACAACGGAGGTTAGCTACGAGCAGTACTTC. The encoded protein is CASSTTTEVSYEQYF.